The 32 T cell receptor beta chains given below trace back to one sample, sequenced in a study of a mutant IDH1 vaccine in newly diagnosed glioma. These receptors' antigens are unknown. This sample's time point: week 35, safety follow-up. The study gave 300 ug of mutant IDH1 20-mer peptide per vaccine dose, with topical imiquimod. The protocol was immunoSEQ multiplex PCR, while the TCRdb copy is restricted to in-frame clones and leaves out a portion. Of around 26,000 clones in the sample, roughly 85% are singletons; the top ten hold around 31%. Material: PBMCs, obtained from a glioma patient whose treatment included an IDH1 peptide vaccine. The receptors originated from a man in his thirties or forties with glioma.

The chain uses TRBV9 and TRBJ2-1; 7 nucleotides align to TRBD2. The CDR3 contains 16 residues. Looked up from germline, CDR1 is SGDLS and CDR2 is YYNGEE. The V and J ends lost 3 bases and 4 bases, in that order; junction bases with no gene match: 10. The CDR3 DNA follows: TGTGCCAGCAGCGGAGGACTGGGGGGGTCGTACAATGAGCAGTTCTTC. Protein: CASSGGLGGSYNEQFF.

J is TRBJ2-7 and V is TRBV6-1; 8 bases fit TRBD1. The V gene's germline CDR1 is MNHNS and CDR2 SASEGT. With V trimmed by 5 bases and J by 4 bases, 1 base remained unmatched. CDR3 length: 12 amino acids. CDR3 amino acids: CASSQGAYEQYF. The DNA of the CDR3 is TGTGCCAGCAGTCAGGGGGCTTACGAGCAGTACTTC.

The chain recombines TRBV2 with TRBJ2-1; TRBD2 matches 12 bases. Germline trimming cut 4 bases from V and 0 bases from J; bases unmatched to any gene: 10. Germline V lookup: CDR1 SNHLY, CDR2 FYNNEI. The CDR3 runs to 19 residues. This CDR3 is CASSGTSGIRSSSYNEQFF. CDR3 sequence (DNA): TGTGCCAGCAGTGGGACTAGCGGGATACGTTCCAGCTCCTACAATGAGCAGTTCTTC.

The chain combines TRBV6-1 with TRBJ2-1; TRBD1 agrees at 8 bases. The germline V gene has CDR1 MNHNS and CDR2 SASEGT. This CDR3 is built from 16 residues. V was pared by 4 bases and J by 0 bases, with 5 bases of the junction left unmatched. CDR3 sequence reads: CASSGRQGSSYNEQFF. The CDR3 DNA is TGTGCCAGCAGTGGGCGACAGGGGAGCTCCTACAATGAGCAGTTCTTC.

This clone was found a few times. The V call is TRBV21-1, the J call TRBJ2-7; the D call TRBD2 from the table was never checked on the DNA. TRBV21-1 is a pseudogene segment. CDR3 length: 15 residues. This CDR3 reads CASSKSGGAAYEQYF. The CDR3 coding sequence is TGTGCCAGCAGCAAAAGCGGGGGGGCGGCCTACGAGCAGTACTTC.

The rearrangement uses TRBV7-3 and TRBJ2-2; D tentatively fits TRBD1 or TRBD2 (5 bases each). V was cut by 5 bases and J by 1 base, with 11 bases left in between. CDR3 length: 15 amino acids. Germline CDR1 SGHTA, CDR2 FQGTGA. The CDR3 region has the DNA TGTGCCAGCAGCCCCGAGGGACGGAACACCGGGGAGCTGTTTTTT. It specifies CASSPEGRNTGELFF. Based on the CDR3 plus reference TRBV7-3 and TRBJ2-2, the full variable domain is GAGVSQTPSNKVTEKGKYVELRCDPISGHTALYWYRQSLGQGPEFLIYFQGTGAADDSGLPNDRFFAVRPEGSVSTLKIQRTERGDSAVYLCASSPEGRNTGELFFGEGSRLTVL.

This chain links TRBV19 with TRBJ2-7; unclear D gene. CDR1 and CDR2 from the germline V gene are LNHDA and SQIVND (reference sequence). V was trimmed by 8 bases and J by 0 bases, leaving 11 bases between them. This CDR3 contains 13 residues. This chain's CDR3 is CASSPARSYEQYF. CDR3 nucleotides: TGTGCCAGTTCTCCAGCCCGCTCCTACGAGCAGTACTTC. Using reference TRBV19 and TRBJ2-7 for the parts outside the CDR3, the full variable domain is DGGITQSPKYLFRKEGQNVTLSCEQNLNHDAMYWYRQDPGQGLRLIYYSQIVNDFQKGDIAEGYSVSREKKESFPLTVTSAQKNPTAFYLCASSPARSYEQYFGPGTRLTVT.

The chain uses TRBV15 and TRBJ1-2; TRBD1 aligns across 7 bases. J lost 4 bases, V lost 0 bases, and 11 bases had no gene match. Germline-derived CDR1 and CDR2 are LNHNV and YYDKDF (reference sequence). This CDR3 is 17 amino acids long. CDR3 in DNA: TGTGCCACCAGCAGAGATGGTGCCGGGGCAGGGGGCTATGGCTACACCTTC. Its translation: CATSRDGAGAGGYGYTF.

This clone was recorded a few times. The CDR3 DNA follows: TGTGCCTGGAGCCCTCTGACAGGGTATGGCTACACCTTC. This codes for CAWSPLTGYGYTF. V gene TRBV30 combines with J gene TRBJ1-2; TRBD1 aligns across 7 bases. The CDR3 totals 13 residues. J gave up 5 bases and V 3 bases, and 6 bases lay outside the gene matches. Germline CDR1 GTSNPN, CDR2 SVGIG (reference sequence).

The rearrangement links TRBV4-1 to TRBJ1-2; perhaps TRBD1 as D (5 bases). The germline V and J ends were trimmed by 5 bases and 2 bases, with 12 bases remaining between them. The CDR3 sequence is 14 residues long. The germline V gene encodes CDR1 MGHRA and CDR2 YSYEKL. The CDR3 sequence is CASSARQSNYGYTF. The CDR3 region has the DNA TGCGCCAGCAGCGCTCGACAGTCGAACTATGGCTACACCTTC.

The gene calls are TRBV19 and TRBJ2-5; 9 bases line up with TRBD2. Losses at the gene ends were 4 bases for V and 7 bases for J; bases not matched to a gene: 10. From germline, CDR1 is LNHDA and CDR2 SQIVND (reference sequence). The CDR3 totals 15 residues. The CDR3 DNA reads TGTGCCAGTAGTAGCCAGGGACTAGCATTCGGGACCCAGTACTTC. Translating it yields CASSSQGLAFGTQYF.

J is TRBJ1-5 and V is TRBV30, with a possible D match to TRBD1 (6 bases). The CDR3 sequence is 16 residues long. Between the trimmed V and J ends, which lost 0 bases and 3 bases, there was a span of 15 bases. Germline-derived CDR1 and CDR2 are GTSNPN and SVGIG (reference sequence). This CDR3 is CAWSVPGTTFNQPQHF. The CDR3 DNA follows: TGTGCCTGGAGTGTACCCGGGACAACATTCAATCAGCCCCAGCATTTT.

This clone has just one count. The V gene is TRBV2, the J gene TRBJ2-3; possibly TRBD1 for D (6 bases). Germline lookup yields CDR1 SNHLY and CDR2 FYNNEI. This CDR3 has 15 residues. The V end was cut by 1 base, the J end by 0 bases, with 8 bases between. This CDR3 is CASSEGTASTDTQYF. CDR3 nucleotide sequence: TGTGCCAGCAGTGAAGGGACAGCTAGCACAGATACGCAGTATTTT.

The chain links TRBV23-1 to TRBJ1-5; 7 bases map to TRBD1. TRBV23-1 is an open reading frame, and its role is uncertain. The ends lost 3 bases at V and 2 bases at J; junction bases unmatched: 13. CDR3 length equals 18 residues. CDR3 sequence reads: CASSHPGGGAPGNQPQHF. The CDR3 coding sequence is TGCGCCAGCAGTCACCCTGGAGGGGGCGCCCCTGGCAATCAGCCCCAGCATTTT.

This clone was recorded only once. V usage is TRBV29-1 and J usage is TRBJ1-1; D gene ambiguous. The CDR3 covers 15 residues. V shed 0 bases and J shed 0 bases, with 11 bases lying between them. Germline V gene lookup returns CDR1 SQVTM and CDR2 ANQGSEA. The CDR3: CSVEDRGRLNTEAFF. As DNA, the CDR3 is TGCAGCGTTGAAGATCGAGGCAGATTGAACACTGAAGCTTTCTTT.

The rearrangement links TRBV6-1 to TRBJ2-1, with D tentatively TRBD2 (7 bases). The CDR3 is 15 amino acids. Germline V gene sequence: CDR1 MNHNS, CDR2 SASEGT. Trimming pared 5 bases from V and 7 bases from J, leaving 18 bases between. The CDR3, as DNA: TGTGCCAGCAGTACTGGGACGGGGGGCGGGAATGAGCAGTTCTTC. Protein: CASSTGTGGGNEQFF.

The rearrangement links TRBV30 to TRBJ1-2; no reliable D call. Trimming removed 3 bases from V and 2 bases from J, with 16 bases in between. Looked up from germline, CDR1 is GTSNPN and CDR2 is SVGIG (reference sequence). CDR3 size: 15 residues. The CDR3 spells CAWRGYSGSNYGYTF. The CDR3 nucleotides read TGTGCCTGGAGAGGGTACTCGGGGAGCAACTATGGCTACACCTTC. Together with reference TRBV30 and TRBJ1-2, the CDR3 gives the full variable domain: SQTIHQWPATLVQPVGSPLSLECTVEGTSNPNLYWYRQAAGRGLQLLFYSVGIGQISSEVPQNLSASRPQDRQFILSSKKLLLSDSGFYLCAWRGYSGSNYGYTFGSGTRLTVV.

The chain uses TRBV7-9 and TRBJ2-1; a possible D gene is TRBD2 (5 bases). CDR1 is SEHNR, CDR2 FQNEAQ, per germline (reference sequence). This CDR3 region has 16 residues. V shed 5 bases and J shed 3 bases, with 17 bases lying between them. In nucleotides, the CDR3 is TGTGCCAGCAGCCTGCAGGACTCCGGATACTACAATGAGCAGTTCTTC. Amino acid sequence: CASSLQDSGYYNEQFF.

The chain links TRBV5-4 to TRBJ2-2; D is possibly TRBD1 (6 bases). Germline loops: CDR1 SGHNT, CDR2 YYREEE (reference sequence). CDR3 length: 16 amino acids. Trimming pared 2 bases from V and 1 base from J, leaving 12 bases between. In DNA form, the CDR3 reads TGTGCCAGCAGCTTAGGTTCAGGGGAGAACACCGGGGAGCTGTTTTTT. This gives the protein CASSLGSGENTGELFF.

The V call is TRBV6-1, the J call TRBJ2-2; 10 nucleotides match TRBD2. Germline V CDR1 and CDR2: MNHNS, SASEGT. This CDR3 is 18 amino acids long. The V gene end was trimmed by 0 bases and the J gene end by 4 bases; junction bases not matched to a gene: 8. Here the CDR3 reads CASSEASFGTSVTGELFF. The CDR3 coding sequence is TGTGCCAGCAGTGAAGCCAGTTTCGGGACTAGCGTCACCGGGGAGCTGTTTTTT.

The V gene is TRBV10-1, the J gene TRBJ2-7, with 7 bases identical to TRBD1. This CDR3 is built from 13 residues. Germline V CDR1 and CDR2: WNHNN, SYGVQD (reference sequence). Losses at the gene ends were 5 bases for V and 7 bases for J; bases not matched to a gene: 8. In DNA form, the CDR3 reads TGCGCCAGCAGTAGAAGGACAGGCGATGAGCAGTACTTC. This translates into CASSRRTGDEQYF.

This chain joins TRBV25-1 and TRBJ2-7; the D is unclear. Germline values: CDR1 MGHDK, CDR2 SYGVNS. The CDR3 consists of 11 residues. V was pared by 4 bases and J by 1 base, with 2 bases between. Here the CDR3 DNA reads TGTGCCAGCAGTGTTTCCTACGAGCAGTACTTC. Its protein is CASSVSYEQYF.

This sequence joins TRBV14 and TRBJ1-1; no clear D gene. Germline V gene data show CDR1 as SGHDN and CDR2 as FVKESK. V was trimmed by 1 base and J by 5 bases, leaving 8 bases between them. The CDR3 is 13 amino acids. CDR3: CASSQARGTEAFF. DNA of the CDR3: TGTGCCAGCAGCCAAGCTCGAGGGACTGAAGCTTTCTTT.

The rearrangement uses TRBV4-1 and TRBJ2-3, with 9 bases identical to TRBD2. Germline trimming cut 2 bases from V and 1 base from J; bases unmatched to any gene: 4. The V gene's germline CDR1 is MGHRA and CDR2 YSYEKL. The CDR3 sequence is 16 residues long. CDR3 DNA: TGCGCCAGCAGCCAATCGGAGCGGGGGGGCACAGATACGCAGTATTTT. Protein product: CASSQSERGGTDTQYF.

This clone showed up just a few times. V usage is TRBV5-6 and J usage is TRBJ2-7; no reliable D call. V was pared by 2 bases and J by 0 bases, with 6 bases between. Germline V lookup: CDR1 SGHDT, CDR2 YYEEEE. The CDR3 loop spans 13 amino acids. The CDR3 region has the DNA TGTGCCAGCAGCTTAAGTAGCTCCTACGAGCAGTACTTC. It yields the protein CASSLSSSYEQYF.

V gene TRBV11-2 combines with J gene TRBJ2-1; TRBD1 matches 8 bases. V trimming: 7 bases; J trimming: 3 bases; junction bases outside the gene matches: 8. Germline loops: CDR1 SGHAT, CDR2 FQNNGV. CDR3 length equals 15 residues. CDR3 DNA sequence: TGTGCCAGCATCCTTCGACAGGGGAGCTACAATGAGCAGTTCTTC. This gives the protein CASILRQGSYNEQFF.

This clone was recorded only once. The chain joins TRBV27 to TRBJ2-7; 12 nucleotides match TRBD2. The CDR3 sequence is 16 residues long. Germline-derived CDR1 and CDR2 are MNHEY and SMNVEV (reference sequence). Trimming removed 5 bases from V and 2 bases from J; junction bases left unmatched: 7. The CDR3 coding sequence is TGTGCCAGCAGTGGACCGGGACTAGCGGGCGCCTACGAGCAGTACTTC. It encodes CASSGPGLAGAYEQYF.

This clone turned up a few times. The V call is TRBV7-6, the J call TRBJ2-7; 8 bases align to TRBD2. The germline gives CDR1 SGHVS, CDR2 FNYEAQ. The CDR3 extends over 15 amino acids. The V segment lost 4 bases and the J segment 4 bases; nucleotides outside the gene matches: 9. The DNA for the CDR3 is TGTGCCAGCAGCTCATCGACGGGGGGGCCGTACGAGCAGTACTTC. It encodes CASSSSTGGPYEQYF.

V and J are TRBV5-8 and TRBJ1-1; TRBD1 might be the D (5 bases). Germline CDR1 SGHTS, CDR2 YDEGEE. The CDR3 totals 15 residues. The V and J ends lost 1 base and 0 bases respectively, with 10 bases between them. The CDR3 region has the DNA TGTGCCAGCAGCTTGCAGGGAGGTATGAACACTGAAGCTTTCTTT. It codes for CASSLQGGMNTEAFF.

The chain links TRBV7-9 to TRBJ1-4, with 7 nucleotides matching TRBD1. The CDR3 sequence is 17 residues long. With V trimmed by 5 bases and J by 3 bases, 12 bases remained unmatched. Germline CDR1 SEHNR, CDR2 FQNEAQ (reference sequence). The CDR3 DNA reads TGTGCCAGCAGCCCACGGCAGGGGGAGGTCGCTAATGAAAAACTGTTTTTT. Amino acids: CASSPRQGEVANEKLFF.

V is TRBV7-8 and J is TRBJ1-1; D possibly corresponds to TRBD1 (5 bases). Trimming took 5 bases from V and 1 from J, leaving 17 bases between them. Germline CDR1 is SGHVS and CDR2 is FQNEAQ. The CDR3 is 16 residues long. The CDR3 loop reads CASSAGGLGRNTEAFF. The CDR3 DNA sequence: TGTGCCAGCAGCGCCGGGGGGTTAGGGAGGAACACTGAAGCTTTCTTT.

The chain uses TRBV5-1 and TRBJ2-7; unclear D gene. Per germline, CDR1 SGHRS and CDR2 YFSETQ. V lost 6 bases and J lost 0, with 13 bases in between. The CDR3 covers 14 residues. CDR3 DNA: TGCGCCAGCAACTTAGGTGGCAGCTCCTACGAGCAGTACTTC. Translated: CASNLGGSSYEQYF.